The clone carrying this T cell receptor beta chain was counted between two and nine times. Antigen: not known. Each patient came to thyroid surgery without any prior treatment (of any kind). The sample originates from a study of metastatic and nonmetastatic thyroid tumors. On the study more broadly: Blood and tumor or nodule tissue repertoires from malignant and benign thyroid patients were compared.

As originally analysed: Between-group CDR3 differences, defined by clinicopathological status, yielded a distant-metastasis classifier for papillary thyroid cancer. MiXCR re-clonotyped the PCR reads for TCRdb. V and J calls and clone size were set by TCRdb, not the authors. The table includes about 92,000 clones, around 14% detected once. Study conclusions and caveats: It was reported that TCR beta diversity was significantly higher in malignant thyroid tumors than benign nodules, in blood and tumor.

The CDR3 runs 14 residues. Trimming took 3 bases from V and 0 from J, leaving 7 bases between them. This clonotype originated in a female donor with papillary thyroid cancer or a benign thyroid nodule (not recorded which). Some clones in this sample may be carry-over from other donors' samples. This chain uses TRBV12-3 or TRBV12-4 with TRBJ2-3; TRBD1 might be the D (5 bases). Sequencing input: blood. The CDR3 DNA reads TGTGCCAGCAGTTTTCAGGGTAGCACAGATACGCAGTATTTT. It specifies CASSFQGSTDTQYF.